Presented here are 13 T cell receptor beta chains from one specimen sequenced in a study of T cells after yellow fever vaccination. TCRdb itself ran the 5' RACE reads through MiXCR, one entry per CDR3 protein. The sample holds 100,000 to 150,000 distinct CDR3 sequences, 7.4% seen once. This material consisted of CD4+ T cells sorted from PBMCs, taken approximately 11 days after the first yellow fever vaccination. The receptors stem from a man aged 18-30 years who received the YFV17D yellow fever vaccine.

The J gene is TRBJ2-3, the V gene TRBV5-1; 9 bases match TRBD2. J was trimmed by 8 bases and V by 0 bases; bases with no gene match: 7. This CDR3 is 15 amino acids long. The germline gives CDR1 SGHRS, CDR2 YFSETQ. As DNA, the CDR3 is TGCGCCAGCAGCTTGGACGGCGGGGGGGCTCCTACGCAGTATTTT. This encodes CASSLDGGGAPTQYF.

The gene calls are TRBV12-3 or TRBV12-4 and TRBJ1-2, with D hard to call. This CDR3 is built from 14 residues. Trimming removed 6 bases at V and 3 bases at J, with 14 bases between. The CDR3 nucleotides read TGTGCCAGCAGCCAAACGGGAGGGTACTATGGCTACACCTTC. This encodes CASSQTGGYYGYTF.

The chain recombines TRBV19 with TRBJ2-6; D is unresolved. Trimming left V 6 bases short and J 0 bases short, with 9 bases between. The CDR3 sequence is 15 residues long. Germline CDR1 reads LNHDA; CDR2 reads SQIVND (reference sequence). The CDR3 spells CASRVLYSGANVLTF. The CDR3, as DNA: TGTGCCAGTAGAGTGCTTTACTCTGGGGCCAACGTCCTGACTTTC. Full variable domain (rest looked up from reference TRBV19 and TRBJ2-6): DGGITQSPKYLFRKEGQNVTLSCEQNLNHDAMYWYRQDPGQGLRLIYYSQIVNDFQKGDIAEGYSVSREKKESFPLTVTSAQKNPTAFYLCASRVLYSGANVLTFGAGSRLTVL.

This clonotype occurred many times. This chain connects TRBV6-5 to TRBJ2-3; D not resolved. The CDR3 consists of 14 residues. V was clipped by 4 bases and J by 0 bases, with 8 bases between them. In germline, CDR1 is MNHEY, CDR2 SVGAGI. Written as DNA, the CDR3 is TGTGCCAGCAGTTCAAGCAAAAGCACAGATACGCAGTATTTT. Residues: CASSSSKSTDTQYF.

This chain connects TRBV12-3 or TRBV12-4 to TRBJ2-1; 7 positions match TRBD1. This CDR3 region has 15 residues. V lost 4 bases, J lost 4 bases, and 7 bases stayed unmatched. CDR3 DNA sequence: TGTGCCAGCAGTTCCCGACAGGGCGGGTACAATGAGCAGTTCTTC. The encoded protein is CASSSRQGGYNEQFF.

This clonotype was counted at least ten times. This chain uses TRBV6-5 with TRBJ1-1, with a tentative D call TRBD1 (5 bases). CDR1 is MNHEY, CDR2 SVGAGI, per germline. The CDR3 has 12 residues. Trimming removed 6 bases from V and 11 bases from J, with 16 bases in between. The CDR3 protein is CASSLRGGKAFF. CDR3 coding DNA: TGTGCCAGCAGCCTACGTGGGGGGAAGGCTTTCTTT.

This clonotype was seen more than once but under ten times. CDR3 sequence: CASSYRTGGFGYTF. Here the CDR3 DNA reads TGTGCCAGCAGTTACCGGACAGGGGGATTCGGCTACACCTTC. This chain links TRBV6-5 with TRBJ1-2; 10 bases agree with TRBD1. Trimming cost V 2 bases and J 8 bases; bases outside gene matches: 5. Germline V gene lookup returns CDR1 MNHEY and CDR2 SVGAGI. This CDR3 region has 14 residues.

This sequence joins TRBV2 and TRBJ2-5; no clear D. Trimming removed 8 bases at V and 4 bases at J, with 5 bases between. CDR1 and CDR2 from the germline V gene are SNHLY and FYNNEI. The CDR3 sequence is 10 residues long. DNA of the CDR3: TGTGCCAGCGCCCGAGAGACCCAGTACTTC. Amino acid sequence: CASARETQYF. Supplemented by reference TRBV2 and TRBJ2-5, the full variable domain reads EPEVTQTPSHQVTQMGQEVILRCVPISNHLYFYWYRQILGQKVEFLVSFYNNEISEKSEIFDDQFSVERPDGSNFTLKIRSTKLEDSAMYFCASARETQYFGPGTRLLVL.

This clonotype was seen repeatedly, ten times or more. V usage is TRBV7-2 and J usage is TRBJ1-5, with D possibly TRBD1 on 6 matching bases. The length of the CDR3 is 14 residues. The V gene's germline CDR1 is SGHTA and CDR2 FQGNSA. Trimming removed 5 bases from V and 6 bases from J, with 14 bases in between. The CDR3 DNA reads TGTGCCAGCAGCATCTACAGGGCCACTCAGCCCCAGCATTTT. Its translation: CASSIYRATQPQHF.

At least ten counts were recorded for this clonotype. The chain carries TRBV12-3 or TRBV12-4 and TRBJ2-3, with D hard to call. Between the trimmed V and J ends, which lost 8 bases and 0 bases, there was a span of 12 bases. The CDR3 spans 14 residues. The CDR3 sequence is CASRQEASTDTQYF. CDR3 in DNA: TGTGCCAGCCGACAAGAGGCTAGCACAGATACGCAGTATTTT.

This chain links TRBV24-1 with TRBJ2-6; 7 nucleotides match TRBD1. The germline CDR1 and CDR2 sequences are KGHDR and SFDVKD. This CDR3 region has 18 residues. V dropped 5 bases and J dropped 0; count of bases not matched to a gene: 9. The CDR3 here is CATSGNRDSDSGANVLTF. In nucleotides, the CDR3 is TGTGCCACCAGTGGGAACCGGGACAGCGACTCTGGGGCCAACGTCCTGACTTTC.

This clonotype was recorded many times. The V and J genes are TRBV28 and TRBJ2-2; 7 bases agree with TRBD2. Looked up from germline, CDR1 is MDHEN and CDR2 is SYDVKM. The J segment lost 5 bases and the V segment lost 3 bases, leaving 12 bases of the junction unmatched. The CDR3 is 17 residues long. Here the CDR3 DNA reads TGTGCCAGCAGTTTCCATCCCGGGAGGCCCAGGACCGGGGAGCTGTTTTTT. This gives the protein CASSFHPGRPRTGELFF.

This clonotype was found many times. This chain connects TRBV6-5 to TRBJ1-6; D possibly corresponds to TRBD1 (5 bases). CDR3 length: 14 residues. The V and J ends lost 7 bases and 0 bases respectively, with 7 bases between them. Per germline, CDR1 MNHEY and CDR2 SVGAGI. The CDR3 sequence is CASKDSSYNSPLHF. As DNA, the CDR3 is TGTGCCAGCAAAGACAGCTCCTATAATTCACCCCTCCACTTT.